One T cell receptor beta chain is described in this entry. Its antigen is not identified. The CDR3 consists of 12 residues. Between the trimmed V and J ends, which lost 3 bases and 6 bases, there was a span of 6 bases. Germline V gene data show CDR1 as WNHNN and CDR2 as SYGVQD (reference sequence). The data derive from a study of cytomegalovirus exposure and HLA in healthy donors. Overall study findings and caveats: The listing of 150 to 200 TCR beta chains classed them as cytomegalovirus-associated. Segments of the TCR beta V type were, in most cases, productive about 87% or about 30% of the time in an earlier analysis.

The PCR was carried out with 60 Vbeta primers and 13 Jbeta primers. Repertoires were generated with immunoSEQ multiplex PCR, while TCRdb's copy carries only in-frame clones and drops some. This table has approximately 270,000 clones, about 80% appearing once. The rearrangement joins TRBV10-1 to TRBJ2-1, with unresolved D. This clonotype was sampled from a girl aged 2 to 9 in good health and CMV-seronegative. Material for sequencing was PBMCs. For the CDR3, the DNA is TGCGCCAGCAGTGATTCCCGCAATGAGCAGTTCTTC. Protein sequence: CASSDSRNEQFF.